Described below is a single TCR beta chain sequence and its context. A junction boundary mismatches the germline segment, possibly from a read error. Germline V gene sequence: CDR1 SGHVS, CDR2 FNYEAQ. The CDR3 length is 14 residues. This specimen comes from a study of tumor-infiltrating lymphocytes in oesophageal squamous cell carcinoma. TCRdb itself ran the PCR reads through MiXCR, one entry per CDR3 protein. The sample includes 8,700 or so distinct CDR3 sequences, 66% seen only once; the top ten take about a third. This clonotype originated in a female donor with esophageal squamous cell carcinoma. The sample was esophageal tumor tissue. The genes are TRBV7-6 and TRBJ2-7; D perhaps matches TRBD2 (5 bases). The DNA matches TRBJ2-5 better at its end, which makes the J call doubtful. In DNA form, the CDR3 reads TGTGCTAGCAGCTTAGGCTCTAGCCCAGAGACCCAGTACTTC. Translation gives CASSLGSSPETQYF.